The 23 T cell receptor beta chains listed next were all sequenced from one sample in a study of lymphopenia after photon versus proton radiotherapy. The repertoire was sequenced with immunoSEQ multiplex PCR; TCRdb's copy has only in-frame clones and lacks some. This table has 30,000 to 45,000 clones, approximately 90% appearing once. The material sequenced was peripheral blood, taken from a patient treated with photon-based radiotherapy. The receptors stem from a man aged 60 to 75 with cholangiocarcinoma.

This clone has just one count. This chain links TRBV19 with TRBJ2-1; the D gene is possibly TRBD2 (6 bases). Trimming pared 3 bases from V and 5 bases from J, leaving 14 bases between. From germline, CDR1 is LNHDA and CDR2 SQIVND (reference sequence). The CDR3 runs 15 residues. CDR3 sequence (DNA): TGTGCCAGTAGTATCGCTGGACTACCCAACAATGAGCAGTTCTTC. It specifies CASSIAGLPNNEQFF.

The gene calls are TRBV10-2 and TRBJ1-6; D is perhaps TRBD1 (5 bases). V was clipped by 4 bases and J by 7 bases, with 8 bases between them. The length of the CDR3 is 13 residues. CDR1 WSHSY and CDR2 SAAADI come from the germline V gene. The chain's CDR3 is CASSGQLNSPLHF. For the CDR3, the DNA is TGCGCCAGCAGTGGACAGTTGAATTCACCCCTCCACTTT.

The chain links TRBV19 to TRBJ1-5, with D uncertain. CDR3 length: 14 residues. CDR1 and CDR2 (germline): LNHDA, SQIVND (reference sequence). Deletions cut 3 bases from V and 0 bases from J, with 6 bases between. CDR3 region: CASSMVLSNQPQHF. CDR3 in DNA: TGTGCCAGTAGTATGGTCCTTAGCAATCAGCCCCAGCATTTT.

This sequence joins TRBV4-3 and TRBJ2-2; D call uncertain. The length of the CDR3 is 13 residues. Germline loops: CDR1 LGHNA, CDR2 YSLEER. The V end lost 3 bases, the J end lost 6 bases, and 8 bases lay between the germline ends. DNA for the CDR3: TGCGCCAGCAGCCAGAGTAACCCCGGGGAGCTGTTTTTT. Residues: CASSQSNPGELFF.

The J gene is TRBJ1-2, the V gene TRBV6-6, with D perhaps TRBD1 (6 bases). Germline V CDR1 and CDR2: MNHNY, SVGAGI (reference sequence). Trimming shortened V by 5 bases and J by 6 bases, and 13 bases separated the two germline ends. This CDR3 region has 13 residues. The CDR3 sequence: CASSPLGGNGYTF. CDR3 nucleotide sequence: TGTGCCAGCAGTCCTCTAGGGGGAAATGGCTACACCTTC.

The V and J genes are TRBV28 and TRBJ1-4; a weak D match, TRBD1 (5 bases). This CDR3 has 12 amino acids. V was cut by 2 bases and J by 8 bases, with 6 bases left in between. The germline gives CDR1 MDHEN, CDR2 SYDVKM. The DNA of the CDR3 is TGTGCCAGCAGTTTAGGGGGGGAAAAACTGTTTTTT. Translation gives CASSLGGEKLFF.

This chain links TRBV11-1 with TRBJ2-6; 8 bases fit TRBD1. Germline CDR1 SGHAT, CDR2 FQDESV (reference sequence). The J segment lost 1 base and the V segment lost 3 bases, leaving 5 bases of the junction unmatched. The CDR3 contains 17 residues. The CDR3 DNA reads TGTGCCAGCAGCTTGCGGACAGGGCGGTCTGGGGCCAACGTCCTGACTTTC. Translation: CASSLRTGRSGANVLTF.

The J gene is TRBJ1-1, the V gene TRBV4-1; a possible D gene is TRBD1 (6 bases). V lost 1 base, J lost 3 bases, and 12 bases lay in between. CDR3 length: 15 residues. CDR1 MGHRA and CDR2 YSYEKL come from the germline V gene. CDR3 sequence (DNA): TGCGCCAGCAGCCAAGCAGGGGACGTGTACACTGAAGCTTTCTTT. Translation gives CASSQAGDVYTEAFF.

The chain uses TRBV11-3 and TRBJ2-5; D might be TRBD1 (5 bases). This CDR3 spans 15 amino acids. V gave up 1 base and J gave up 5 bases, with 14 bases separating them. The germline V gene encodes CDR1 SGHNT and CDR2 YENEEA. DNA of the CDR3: TGTGCCAGCAGCTTAGGAAGGGGCGGTTCCGAGACCCAGTACTTC. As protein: CASSLGRGGSETQYF.

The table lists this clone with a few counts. The chain's CDR3 is CASRLAGDTQYF. Written as DNA, the CDR3 is TGTGCCAGCAGACTAGCGGGGGATACGCAGTATTTT. The chain recombines TRBV2 with TRBJ2-3; 10 positions agree with TRBD2. The V and J ends lost 6 bases and 6 bases, in that order; junction bases with no gene match: 0. In germline, CDR1 is SNHLY, CDR2 FYNNEI. CDR3 size: 12 residues.

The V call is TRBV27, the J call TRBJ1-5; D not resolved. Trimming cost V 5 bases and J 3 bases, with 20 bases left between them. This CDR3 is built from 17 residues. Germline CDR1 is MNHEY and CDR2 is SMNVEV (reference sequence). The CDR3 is CASSPFAPGRINQPQHF. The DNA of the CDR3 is TGTGCCAGCAGTCCCTTCGCCCCTGGCAGAATCAATCAGCCCCAGCATTTT.

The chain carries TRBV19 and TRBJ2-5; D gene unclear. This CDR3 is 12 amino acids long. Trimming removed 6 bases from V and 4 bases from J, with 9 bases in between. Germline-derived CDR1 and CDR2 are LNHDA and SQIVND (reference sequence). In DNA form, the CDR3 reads TGTGCCAGTAGATCCTCGGGAGAGACCCAGTACTTC. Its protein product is CASRSSGETQYF.

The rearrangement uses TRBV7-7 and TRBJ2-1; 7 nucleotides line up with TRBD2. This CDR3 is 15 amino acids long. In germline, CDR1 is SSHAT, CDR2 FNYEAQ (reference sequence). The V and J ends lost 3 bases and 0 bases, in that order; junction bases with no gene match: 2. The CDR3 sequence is CASSLERGSYNEQFF. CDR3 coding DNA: TGTGCCAGCAGCTTGGAGCGGGGCTCCTACAATGAGCAGTTCTTC. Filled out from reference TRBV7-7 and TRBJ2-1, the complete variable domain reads GAGVSQSPRYKVTKRGQDVTLRCDPISSHATLYWYQQALGQGPEFLTYFNYEAQPDKSGLPSDRFSAERPEGSISTLTIQRTEQRDSAMYRCASSLERGSYNEQFFGPGTRLTVL.

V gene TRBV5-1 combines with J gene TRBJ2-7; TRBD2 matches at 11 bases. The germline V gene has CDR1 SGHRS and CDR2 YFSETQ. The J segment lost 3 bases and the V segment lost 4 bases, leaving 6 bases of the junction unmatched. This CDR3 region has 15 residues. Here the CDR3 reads CASSPGTSGIYEQYF. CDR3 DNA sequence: TGCGCCAGCAGCCCAGGGACTAGCGGCATCTACGAGCAGTACTTC.

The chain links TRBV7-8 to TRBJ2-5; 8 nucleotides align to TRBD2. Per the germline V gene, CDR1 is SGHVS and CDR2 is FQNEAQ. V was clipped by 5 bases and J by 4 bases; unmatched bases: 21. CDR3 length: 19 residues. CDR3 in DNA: TGTGCCAGCAGCCCCATTCGTGGGACTAGATTAGGGAGTCGAGAGACCCAGTACTTC. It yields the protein CASSPIRGTRLGSRETQYF. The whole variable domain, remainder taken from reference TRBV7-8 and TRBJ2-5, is GAGVSQSPRYKVAKRGQDVALRCDPISGHVSLFWYQQALGQGPEFLTYFQNEAQLDKSGLPSDRFFAERPEGSVSTLKIQRTQQEDSAVYLCASSPIRGTRLGSRETQYFGPGTRLLVL.

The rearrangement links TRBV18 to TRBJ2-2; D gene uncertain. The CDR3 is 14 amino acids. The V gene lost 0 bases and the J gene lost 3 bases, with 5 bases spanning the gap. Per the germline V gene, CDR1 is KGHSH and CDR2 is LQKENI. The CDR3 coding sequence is TGTGCCAGCTCACCACCGGGTTACACCGGGGAGCTGTTTTTT. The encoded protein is CASSPPGYTGELFF.

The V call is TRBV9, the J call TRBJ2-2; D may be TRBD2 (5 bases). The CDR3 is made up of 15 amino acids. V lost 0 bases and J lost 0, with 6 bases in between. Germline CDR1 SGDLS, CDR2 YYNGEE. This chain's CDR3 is CASSVGGSNTGELFF. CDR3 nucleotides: TGTGCCAGCAGCGTAGGAGGGTCGAACACCGGGGAGCTGTTTTTT.

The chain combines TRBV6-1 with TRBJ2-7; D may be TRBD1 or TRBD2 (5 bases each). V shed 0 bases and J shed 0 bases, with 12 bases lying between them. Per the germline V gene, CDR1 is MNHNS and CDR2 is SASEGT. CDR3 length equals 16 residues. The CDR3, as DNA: TGTGCCAGCAGTGAAGCGGGGACGCTTAGCTCCTACGAGCAGTACTTC. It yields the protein CASSEAGTLSSYEQYF.

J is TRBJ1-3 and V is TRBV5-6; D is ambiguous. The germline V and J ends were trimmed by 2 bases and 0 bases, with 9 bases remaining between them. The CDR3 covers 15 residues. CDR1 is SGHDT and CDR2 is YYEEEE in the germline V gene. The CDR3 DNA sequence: TGTGCCAGCAGCTTTGGGCGGTACTCTGGAAACACCATATATTTT. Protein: CASSFGRYSGNTIYF.

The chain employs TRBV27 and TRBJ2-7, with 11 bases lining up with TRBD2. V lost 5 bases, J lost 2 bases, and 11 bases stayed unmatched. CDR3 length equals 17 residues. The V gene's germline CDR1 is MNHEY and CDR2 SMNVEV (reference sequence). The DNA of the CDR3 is TGTGCCAGCAGTCCCGCCCGGACTAGCGGGCAAACCTACGAGCAGTACTTC. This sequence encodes CASSPARTSGQTYEQYF.

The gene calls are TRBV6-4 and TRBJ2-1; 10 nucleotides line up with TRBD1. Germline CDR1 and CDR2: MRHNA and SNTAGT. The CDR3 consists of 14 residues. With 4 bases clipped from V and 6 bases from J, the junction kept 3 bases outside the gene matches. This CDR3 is CASSVRTGGNEQFF. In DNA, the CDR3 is TGTGCCAGCAGTGTCCGGACAGGGGGCAATGAGCAGTTCTTC.

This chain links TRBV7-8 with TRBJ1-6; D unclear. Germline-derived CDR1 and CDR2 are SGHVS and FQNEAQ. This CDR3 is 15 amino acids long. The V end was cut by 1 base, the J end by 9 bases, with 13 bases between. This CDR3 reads CASSLGWLYGSPLHF. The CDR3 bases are TGTGCCAGCAGCTTAGGCTGGCTATATGGTTCACCCCTCCACTTT.

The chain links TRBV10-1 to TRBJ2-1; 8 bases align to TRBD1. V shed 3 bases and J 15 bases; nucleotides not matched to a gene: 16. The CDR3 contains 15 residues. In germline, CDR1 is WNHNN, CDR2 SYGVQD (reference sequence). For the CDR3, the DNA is TGCGCCAGCAGTGAAGGTTTCCCAGGGGACAGGTTTCCGTTCTTC. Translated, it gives CASSEGFPGDRFPFF.